This T cell receptor (beta chain) is drawn from a study of blood T cell repertoires in COVID-19. Study-wide background: T cells, B-cell-depleted T cells, or PBMCs provided the cDNA or gDNA that served as material.

Source study methods: Estimation of nucleated cell counts was performed using reference gene primer amplification. TCRdb's copy holds only in-frame clones and misses some; the assay was immunoSEQ multiplex PCR. V, J and clone size are those of that table, while D and trimming were read from the DNA. The data contain approximately 71,000 clones, roughly 87% of them singletons. CDR3 length: 12 residues. The germline CDR1 and CDR2 sequences are MDHEN and SYDVKM. The V and J ends lost 5 bases and 15 bases respectively, with 17 bases between them. This TCR was recovered from a woman of 80 years or more with acute or convalescent COVID-19. Source material: peripheral blood. The gene calls are TRBV28 and TRBJ2-4, with a possible D match to TRBD1 (6 bases). CDR3 protein: CASSLAGETLYF. The CDR3 region has the DNA TGTGCCAGCAGTCTGGCAGGGGAAACTTTGTACTTC.